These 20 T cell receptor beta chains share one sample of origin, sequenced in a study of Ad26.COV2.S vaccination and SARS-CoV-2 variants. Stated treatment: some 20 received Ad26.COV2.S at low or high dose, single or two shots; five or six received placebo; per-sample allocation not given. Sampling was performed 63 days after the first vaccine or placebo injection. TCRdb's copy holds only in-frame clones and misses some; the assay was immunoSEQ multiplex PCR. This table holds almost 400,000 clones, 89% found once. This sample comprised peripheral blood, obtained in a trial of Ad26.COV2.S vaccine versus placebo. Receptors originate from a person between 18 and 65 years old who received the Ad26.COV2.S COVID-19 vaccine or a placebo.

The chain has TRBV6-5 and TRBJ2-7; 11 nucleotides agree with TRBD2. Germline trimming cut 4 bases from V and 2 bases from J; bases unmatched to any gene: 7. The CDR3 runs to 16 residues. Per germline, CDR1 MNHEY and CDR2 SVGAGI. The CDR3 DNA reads TGTGCCAGCAGTTTATCCGGGACTAGCGGTACCTACGAGCAGTACTTC. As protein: CASSLSGTSGTYEQYF.

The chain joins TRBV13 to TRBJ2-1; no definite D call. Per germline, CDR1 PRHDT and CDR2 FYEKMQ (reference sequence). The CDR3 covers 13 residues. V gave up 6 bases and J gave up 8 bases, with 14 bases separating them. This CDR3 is CASSGARRDEQFF. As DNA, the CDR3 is TGTGCCAGCAGTGGCGCCCGTCGCGATGAGCAGTTCTTC.

The CDR3 loop reads CASSLFFGERGQETQYF. DNA of the CDR3: TGTGCCAGCAGCTTGTTCTTTGGGGAGCGGGGGCAAGAGACCCAGTACTTC. The rearrangement uses TRBV5-4 and TRBJ2-5; 8 bases fit TRBD2. Germline values: CDR1 SGHNT, CDR2 YYREEE (reference sequence). The junction had 10 bases not matched to a gene; V was cut back by 1 base and J by 2 bases. The CDR3 sequence is 17 residues long.

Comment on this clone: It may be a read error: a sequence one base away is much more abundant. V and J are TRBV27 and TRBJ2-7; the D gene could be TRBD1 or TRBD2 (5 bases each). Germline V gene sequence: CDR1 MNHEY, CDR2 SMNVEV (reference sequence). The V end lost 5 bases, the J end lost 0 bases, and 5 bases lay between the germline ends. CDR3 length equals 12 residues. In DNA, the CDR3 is TGTGCCAGCAGTGGGGGCTCCTACGAGCAGTACTTC. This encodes CASSGGSYEQYF.

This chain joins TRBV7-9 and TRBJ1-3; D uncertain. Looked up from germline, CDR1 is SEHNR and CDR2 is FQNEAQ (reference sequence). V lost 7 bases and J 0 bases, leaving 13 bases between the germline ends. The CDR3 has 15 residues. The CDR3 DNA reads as TGTGCCAGCATCATACAGCGGTACTCTGGAAACACCATATATTTT. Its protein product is CASIIQRYSGNTIYF.

The CDR3: CASSPQQSGYEQYF. CDR3 in DNA: TGTGCCAGCTCACCGCAACAAAGCGGCTACGAGCAGTACTTC. The chain uses TRBV18 and TRBJ2-7, with TRBD2 as a possible D gene (5 bases). V dropped 3 bases and J dropped 3 bases, with 12 bases sitting between them. Germline lookup yields CDR1 KGHSH and CDR2 LQKENI. There are 14 residues in the CDR3.

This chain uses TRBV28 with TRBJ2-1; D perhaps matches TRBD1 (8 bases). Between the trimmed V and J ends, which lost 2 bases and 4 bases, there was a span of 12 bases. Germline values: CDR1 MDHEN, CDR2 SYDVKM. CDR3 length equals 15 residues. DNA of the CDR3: TGTGCCAGCAGTTTAACAGGGGGGGATTACAATGAGCAGTTCTTC. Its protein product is CASSLTGGDYNEQFF.

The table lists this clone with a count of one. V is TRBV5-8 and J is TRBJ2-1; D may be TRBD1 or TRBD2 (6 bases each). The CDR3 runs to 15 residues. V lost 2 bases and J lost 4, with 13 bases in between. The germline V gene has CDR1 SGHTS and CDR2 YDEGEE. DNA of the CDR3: TGTGCCAGCAGCTTTGCGAGGGGGAGGTACAATGAGCAGTTCTTC. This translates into CASSFARGRYNEQFF.

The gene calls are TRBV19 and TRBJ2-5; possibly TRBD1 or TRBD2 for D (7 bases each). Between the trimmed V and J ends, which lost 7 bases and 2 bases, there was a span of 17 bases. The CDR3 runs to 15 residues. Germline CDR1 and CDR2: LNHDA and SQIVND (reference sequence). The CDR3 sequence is CASTSRGGSQETQYF. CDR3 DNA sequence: TGTGCCAGTACCTCCAGGGGGGGGTCGCAAGAGACCCAGTACTTC.

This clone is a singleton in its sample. CDR3 in amino acids: CASSQGTGRGYTF. The CDR3 DNA sequence: TGTGCCAGCAGCCAAGGGACAGGGCGCGGCTACACCTTC. The rearrangement uses TRBV14 and TRBJ1-2; 8 positions match TRBD1. The J segment lost 8 bases and the V segment lost 1 base, leaving 3 bases of the junction unmatched. Looked up from germline, CDR1 is SGHDN and CDR2 is FVKESK. This CDR3 has 13 residues.

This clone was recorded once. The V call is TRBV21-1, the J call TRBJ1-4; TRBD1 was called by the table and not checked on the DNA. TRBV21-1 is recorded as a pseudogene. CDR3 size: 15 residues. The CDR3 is CASSATGGINEKLFF. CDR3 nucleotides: TGTGCCAGCAGCGCGACAGGGGGGATTAATGAAAAACTGTTTTTT.

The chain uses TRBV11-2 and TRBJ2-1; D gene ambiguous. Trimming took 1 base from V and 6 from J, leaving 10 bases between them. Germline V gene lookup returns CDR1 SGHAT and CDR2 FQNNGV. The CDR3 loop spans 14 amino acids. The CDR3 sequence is CASSLVVAFNEQFF. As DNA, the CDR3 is TGTGCCAGCAGCTTAGTGGTGGCCTTCAATGAGCAGTTCTTC.

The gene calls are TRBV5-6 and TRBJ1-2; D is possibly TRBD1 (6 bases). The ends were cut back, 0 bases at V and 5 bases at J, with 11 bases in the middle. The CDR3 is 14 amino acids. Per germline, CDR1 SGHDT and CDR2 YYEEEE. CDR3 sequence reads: CASSLDSGAYGYTF. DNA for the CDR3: TGTGCCAGCAGCTTGGATTCAGGGGCATATGGCTACACCTTC.

CDR3 protein: CASSPDRWETQYF. The CDR3 region has the DNA TGTGCCAGCAGTCCCGACAGGTGGGAGACCCAGTACTTC. This sequence joins TRBV28 and TRBJ2-5, with a tentative D call TRBD1 (6 bases). Germline V gene sequence: CDR1 MDHEN, CDR2 SYDVKM. The CDR3 length is 13 residues. V was trimmed by 5 bases and J by 5 bases, leaving 12 bases between them.

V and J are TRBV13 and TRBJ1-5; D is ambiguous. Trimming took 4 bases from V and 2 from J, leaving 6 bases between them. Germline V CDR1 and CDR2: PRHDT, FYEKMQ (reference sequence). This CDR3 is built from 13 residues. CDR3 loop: CASSSRGNQPQHF. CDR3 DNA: TGTGCCAGCAGCTCTAGGGGCAATCAGCCCCAGCATTTT.

CDR3 protein: CASSLRVTGELFF. As DNA, the CDR3 is TGTGCCAGCAGCTTAAGGGTTACCGGGGAGCTGTTTTTT. The chain joins TRBV7-3 to TRBJ2-2; no clear D gene. Trimming removed 1 base at V and 5 bases at J, with 5 bases between. The CDR3 consists of 13 residues. Germline values: CDR1 SGHTA, CDR2 FQGTGA.

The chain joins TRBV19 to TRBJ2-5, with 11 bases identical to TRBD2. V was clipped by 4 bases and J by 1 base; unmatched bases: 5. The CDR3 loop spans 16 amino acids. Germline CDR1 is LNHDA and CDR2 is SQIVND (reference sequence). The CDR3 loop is CASSTRLAGFQETQYF. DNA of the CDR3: TGTGCCAGTAGTACCCGACTAGCGGGGTTCCAAGAGACCCAGTACTTC.

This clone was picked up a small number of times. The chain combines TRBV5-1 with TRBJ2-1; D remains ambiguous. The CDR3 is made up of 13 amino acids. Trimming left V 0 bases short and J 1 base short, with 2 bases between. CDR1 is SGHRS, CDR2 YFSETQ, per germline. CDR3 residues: CASSLVSYNEQFF. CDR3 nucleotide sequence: TGCGCCAGCAGCTTGGTTTCCTACAATGAGCAGTTCTTC.

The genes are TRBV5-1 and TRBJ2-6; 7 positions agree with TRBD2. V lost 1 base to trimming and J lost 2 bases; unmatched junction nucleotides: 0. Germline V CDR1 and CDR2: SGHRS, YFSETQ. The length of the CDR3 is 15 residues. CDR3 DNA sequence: TGCGCCAGCAGCTTGAGCGGGGCTGGGGCCAACGTCCTGACTTTC. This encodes CASSLSGAGANVLTF.

The CDR3 is CASSSTGAPWNSPLHF. CDR3 bases: TGTGCCAGCAGTTCCACAGGGGCGCCGTGGAATTCACCCCTCCACTTT. The chain carries TRBV27 and TRBJ1-6; 7 nucleotides agree with TRBD1. Germline assignment: CDR1 MNHEY and CDR2 SMNVEV (reference sequence). V lost 4 bases to trimming and J lost 7 bases; unmatched junction nucleotides: 10. The CDR3 loop spans 16 amino acids.